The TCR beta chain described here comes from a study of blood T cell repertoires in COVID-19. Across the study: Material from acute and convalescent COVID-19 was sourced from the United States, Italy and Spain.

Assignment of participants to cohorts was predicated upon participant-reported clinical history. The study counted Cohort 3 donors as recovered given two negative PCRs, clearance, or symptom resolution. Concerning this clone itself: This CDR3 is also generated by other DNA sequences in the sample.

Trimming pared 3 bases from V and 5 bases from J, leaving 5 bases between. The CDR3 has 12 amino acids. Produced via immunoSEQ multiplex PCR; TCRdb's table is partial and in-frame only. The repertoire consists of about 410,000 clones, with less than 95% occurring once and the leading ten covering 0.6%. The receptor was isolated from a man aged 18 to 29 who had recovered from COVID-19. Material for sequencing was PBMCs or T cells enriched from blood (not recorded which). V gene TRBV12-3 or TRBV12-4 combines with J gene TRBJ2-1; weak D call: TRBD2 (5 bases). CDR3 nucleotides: TGTGCCAGCAGTTTGGGAGACAATGAGCAGTTCTTC. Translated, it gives CASSLGDNEQFF.